This TCR beta chain was profiled in a study of CD8 T cells in Susac syndrome. Study-level results: An acknowledgment was made by the study that its TCR sequencing and HLA analysis involved relatively few individuals.

With regard to this clonotype: Its antigen is unidentified.

Germline values: CDR1 SGHRS, CDR2 YFSETQ. V lost 0 bases to trimming and J lost 7 bases; unmatched junction nucleotides: 9. This CDR3 is built from 16 residues. It was with random hexamers that about 0.45 to 1 ug RNA was reverse transcribed. Amplification of TCR beta CDR3 was carried out by immunoSEQ multiplex PCR, which covered 54 Vbeta and 13 Jbeta segments. From the immunoSEQ multiplex PCR reads, TCRdb called clonotypes with MiXCR, one entry per CDR3 protein. Among 170,000 or so distinct CDR3 sequences, approximately 94% were seen once, and the ten largest hold roughly 0.098%. FACS enriched CD8+ TEMRA cells, while bulk CD8+ and CD4+ were negatively isolated.

The genes are TRBV5-1 and TRBJ2-7; 11 nucleotides match TRBD2. The receptor was derived from a human donor with multiple sclerosis. The sample consisted of CD4+ T cells from PBMCs. The DNA for the CDR3 is TGCGCCAGCAGCTTGGCCGGGGGACTAGCGGTGGGGGAGCAGTACTTC. It translates to CASSLAGGLAVGEQYF.